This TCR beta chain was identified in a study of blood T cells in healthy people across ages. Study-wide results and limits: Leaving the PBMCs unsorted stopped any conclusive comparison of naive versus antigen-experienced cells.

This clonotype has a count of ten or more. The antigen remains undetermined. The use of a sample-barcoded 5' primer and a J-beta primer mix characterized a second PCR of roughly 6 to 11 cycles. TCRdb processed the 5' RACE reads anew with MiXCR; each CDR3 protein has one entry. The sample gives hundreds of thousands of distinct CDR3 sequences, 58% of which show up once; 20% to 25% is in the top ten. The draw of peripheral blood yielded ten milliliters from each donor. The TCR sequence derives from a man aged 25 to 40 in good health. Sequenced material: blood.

The CDR3 spells CASSRTQVGEQYF. The CDR3, as DNA: TGTGCCAGCAGCCGCACACAGGTCGGGGAGCAGTACTTC. The gene calls are TRBV5-8 and TRBJ2-7; TRBD1 might be the D (5 bases). This CDR3 region has 13 residues. V was trimmed by 4 bases and J by 7 bases, leaving 15 bases between them. Germline assignment: CDR1 SGHTS and CDR2 YDEGEE.